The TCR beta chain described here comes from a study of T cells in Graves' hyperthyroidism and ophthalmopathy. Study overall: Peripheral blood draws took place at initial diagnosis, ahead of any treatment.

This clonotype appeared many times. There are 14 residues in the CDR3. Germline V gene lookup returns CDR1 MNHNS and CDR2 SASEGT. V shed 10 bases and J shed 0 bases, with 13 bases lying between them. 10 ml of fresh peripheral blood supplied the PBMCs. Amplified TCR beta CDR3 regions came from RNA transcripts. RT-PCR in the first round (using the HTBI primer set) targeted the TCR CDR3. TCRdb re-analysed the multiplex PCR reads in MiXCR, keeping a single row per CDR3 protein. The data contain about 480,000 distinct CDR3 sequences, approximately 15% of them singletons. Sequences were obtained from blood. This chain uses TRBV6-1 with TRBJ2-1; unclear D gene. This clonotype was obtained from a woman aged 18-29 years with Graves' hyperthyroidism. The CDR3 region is CATIRDGSYNEQFF. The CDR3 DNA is TGTGCCACCATAAGGGATGGCTCCTACAATGAGCAGTTCTTC.